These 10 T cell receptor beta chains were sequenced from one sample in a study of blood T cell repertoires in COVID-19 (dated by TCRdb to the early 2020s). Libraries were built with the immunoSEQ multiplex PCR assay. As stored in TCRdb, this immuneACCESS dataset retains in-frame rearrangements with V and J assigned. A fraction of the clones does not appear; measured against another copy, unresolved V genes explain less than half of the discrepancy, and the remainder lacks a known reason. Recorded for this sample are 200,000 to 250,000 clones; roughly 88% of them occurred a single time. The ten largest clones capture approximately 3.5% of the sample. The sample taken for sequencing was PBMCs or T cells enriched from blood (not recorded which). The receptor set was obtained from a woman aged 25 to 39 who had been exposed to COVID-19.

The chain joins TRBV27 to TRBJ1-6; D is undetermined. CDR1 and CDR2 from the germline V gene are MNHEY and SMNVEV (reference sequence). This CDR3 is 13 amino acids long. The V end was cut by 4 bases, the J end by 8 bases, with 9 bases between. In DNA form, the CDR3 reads TGTGCCAGCAGTTCCAACCCAGATTCACCCCTCCACTTT. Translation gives CASSSNPDSPLHF.

The CDR3 here is CASSPGQVGNQPQHF. DNA of the CDR3: TGTGCCAGCAGTCCGGGACAGGTTGGCAATCAGCCCCAGCATTTT. This sequence joins TRBV2 and TRBJ1-5; TRBD1 matches 8 bases. This CDR3 region has 15 residues. Unmatched junction bases numbered 5, after V lost 5 bases and J lost 2 bases. Germline V gene lookup returns CDR1 SNHLY and CDR2 FYNNEI.

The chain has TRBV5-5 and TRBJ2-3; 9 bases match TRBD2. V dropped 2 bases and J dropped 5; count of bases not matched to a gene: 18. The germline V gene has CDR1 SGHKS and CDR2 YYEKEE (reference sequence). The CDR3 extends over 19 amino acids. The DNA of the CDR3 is TGTGCCAGCAGCTTAGTTCTCCCTCCAGCGGGAGGCAGGGGAGATACGCAGTATTTT. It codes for CASSLVLPPAGGRGDTQYF.

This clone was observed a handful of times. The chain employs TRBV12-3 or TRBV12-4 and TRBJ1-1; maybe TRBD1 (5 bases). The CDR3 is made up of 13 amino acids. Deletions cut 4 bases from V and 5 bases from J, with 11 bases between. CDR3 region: CASSSGGWTEAFF. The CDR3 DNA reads TGTGCCAGCAGTTCCGGGGGATGGACTGAAGCTTTCTTT.

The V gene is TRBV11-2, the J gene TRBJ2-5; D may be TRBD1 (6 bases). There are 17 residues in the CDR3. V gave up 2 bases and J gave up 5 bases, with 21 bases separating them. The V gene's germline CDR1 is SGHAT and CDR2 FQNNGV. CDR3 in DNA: TGTGCCAGCAGCTTAACTCTAGCACATAAGCAGGGGGAGACCCAGTACTTC. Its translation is CASSLTLAHKQGETQYF.

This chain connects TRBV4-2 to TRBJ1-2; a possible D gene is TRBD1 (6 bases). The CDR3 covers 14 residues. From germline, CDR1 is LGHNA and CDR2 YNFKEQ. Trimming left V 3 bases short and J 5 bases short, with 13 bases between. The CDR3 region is CASSHAGTQYGYTF. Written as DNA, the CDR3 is TGTGCCAGCAGCCATGCCGGGACACAGTATGGCTACACCTTC.

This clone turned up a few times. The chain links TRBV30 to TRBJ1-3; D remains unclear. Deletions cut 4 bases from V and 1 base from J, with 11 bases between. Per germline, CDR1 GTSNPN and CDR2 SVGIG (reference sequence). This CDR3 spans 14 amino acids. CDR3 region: CAWTLGTSGNTIYF. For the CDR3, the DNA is TGTGCCTGGACTCTCGGTACTTCTGGAAACACCATATATTTT.

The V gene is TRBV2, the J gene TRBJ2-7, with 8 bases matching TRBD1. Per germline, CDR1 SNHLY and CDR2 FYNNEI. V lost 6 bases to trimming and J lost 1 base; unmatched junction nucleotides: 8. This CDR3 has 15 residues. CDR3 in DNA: TGTGCCAGCAGGACAGCCACAGGGGGGTCCTACGAGCAGTACTTC. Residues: CASRTATGGSYEQYF.

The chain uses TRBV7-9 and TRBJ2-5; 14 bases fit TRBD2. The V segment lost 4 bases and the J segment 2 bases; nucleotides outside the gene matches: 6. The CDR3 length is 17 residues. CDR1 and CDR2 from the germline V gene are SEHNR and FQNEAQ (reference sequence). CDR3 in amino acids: CASSWGLAGARQETQYF. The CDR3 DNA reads TGTGCCAGCAGCTGGGGACTAGCGGGAGCTAGGCAAGAGACCCAGTACTTC.

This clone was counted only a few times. The CDR3 region has the DNA TGTGCCAGCAGACGACAGTCTGGGAACACTGAAGCTTTCTTT. Residues: CASRRQSGNTEAFF. The chain uses TRBV27 and TRBJ1-1; the D gene is possibly TRBD1 (5 bases). Germline V gene sequence: CDR1 MNHEY, CDR2 SMNVEV (reference sequence). This CDR3 has 14 amino acids. V was cut by 6 bases and J by 1 base, with 12 bases left in between.